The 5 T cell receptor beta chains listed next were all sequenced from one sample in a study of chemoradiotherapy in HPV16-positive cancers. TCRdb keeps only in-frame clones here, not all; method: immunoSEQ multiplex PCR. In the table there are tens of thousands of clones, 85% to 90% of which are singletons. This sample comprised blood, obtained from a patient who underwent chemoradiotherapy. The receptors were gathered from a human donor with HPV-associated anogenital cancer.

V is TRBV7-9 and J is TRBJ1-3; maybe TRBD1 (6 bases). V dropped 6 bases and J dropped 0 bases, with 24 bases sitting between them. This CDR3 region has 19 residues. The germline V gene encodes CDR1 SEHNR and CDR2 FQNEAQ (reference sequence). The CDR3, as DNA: TGTGCCAGCAGGGCGGTTGGAGGGGGGACGCAGGTCTCTGGAAACACCATATATTTT. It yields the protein CASRAVGGGTQVSGNTIYF.

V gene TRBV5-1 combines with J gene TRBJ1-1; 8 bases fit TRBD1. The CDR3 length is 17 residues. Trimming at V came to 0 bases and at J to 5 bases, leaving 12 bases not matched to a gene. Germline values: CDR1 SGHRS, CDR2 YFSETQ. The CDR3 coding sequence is TGCGCCAGCAGCTTGGGGTACGACAGGGGAATTTGGACTGAAGCTTTCTTT. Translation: CASSLGYDRGIWTEAFF.

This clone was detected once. The DNA of the CDR3 is TGCAGCGTTGAAAAAACCGTAGGGAATGAGCAGTTCTTC. This encodes CSVEKTVGNEQFF. The rearrangement joins TRBV29-1 to TRBJ2-1; D not resolved. Trimming took off 2 bases at V and 7 bases at J, with 12 bases between the two ends. There are 13 residues in the CDR3. CDR1 and CDR2 (germline): SQVTM, ANQGSEA.

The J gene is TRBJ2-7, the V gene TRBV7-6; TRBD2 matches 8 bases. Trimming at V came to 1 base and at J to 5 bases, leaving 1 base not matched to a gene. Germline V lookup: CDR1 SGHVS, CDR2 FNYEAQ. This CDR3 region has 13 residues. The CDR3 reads CASSLDSGDEQYF. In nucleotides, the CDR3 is TGTGCCAGCAGCTTAGATAGCGGGGACGAGCAGTACTTC.

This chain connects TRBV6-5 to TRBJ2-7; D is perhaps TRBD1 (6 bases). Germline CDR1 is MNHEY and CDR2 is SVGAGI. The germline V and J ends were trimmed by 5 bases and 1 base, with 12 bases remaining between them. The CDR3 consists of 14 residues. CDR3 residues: CASSKPDSSYEQYF. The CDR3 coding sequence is TGTGCCAGCAGTAAACCGGACAGTTCCTACGAGCAGTACTTC.